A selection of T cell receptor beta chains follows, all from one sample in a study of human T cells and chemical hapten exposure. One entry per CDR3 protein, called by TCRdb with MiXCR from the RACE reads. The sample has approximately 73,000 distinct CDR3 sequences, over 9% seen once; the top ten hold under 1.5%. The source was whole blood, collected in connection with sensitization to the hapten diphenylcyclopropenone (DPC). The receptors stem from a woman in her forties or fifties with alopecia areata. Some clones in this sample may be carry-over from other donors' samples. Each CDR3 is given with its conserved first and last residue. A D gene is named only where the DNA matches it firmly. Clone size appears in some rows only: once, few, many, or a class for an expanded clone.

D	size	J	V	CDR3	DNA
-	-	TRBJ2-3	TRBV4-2	CASSQDLPTWEGADTQYF	TGTGCCAGCAGCCAAGATCTACCCACCTGGGAAGGAGCAGATACGCAGTATTTT
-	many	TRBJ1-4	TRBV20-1	CTGLFNEKLFF	TGCACCGGACTGTTTAATGAAAAACTGTTTTTT
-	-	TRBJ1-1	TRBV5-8	CASSLGAGRNTEAFF	TGTGCCAGCAGCTTGGGGGCAGGGAGGAACACTGAAGCTTTCTTT
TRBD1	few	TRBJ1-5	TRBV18	CASSEQGAGSNQPQHF	TGTGCCAGCTCAGAACAGGGGGCGGGTAGCAATCAGCCCCAGCATTTT
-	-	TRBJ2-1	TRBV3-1	CASSPRQYNEQFF	TGTGCCAGCAGCCCCCGACAGTACAATGAGCAGTTCTTC
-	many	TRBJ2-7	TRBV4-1	CASSPGGREQYF	TGCGCCAGCAGCCCCGGGGGTCGAGAGCAGTACTTC
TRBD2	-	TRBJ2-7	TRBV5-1	CASSRGTSGPYEQYF	TGCGCCAGCAGCAGAGGGACTAGCGGACCCTACGAGCAGTACTTC
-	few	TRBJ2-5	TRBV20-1	CSAPKSQETQYF	TGCAGTGCCCCGAAAAGCCAAGAGACCCAGTACTTC
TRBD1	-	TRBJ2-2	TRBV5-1	CASIQGATGELFF	TGCGCCAGCATCCAGGGGGCTACCGGGGAGCTGTTTTTT
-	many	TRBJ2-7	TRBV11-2	CASTPSRGPSFSYEQYF	TGTGCCAGCACTCCATCCCGAGGTCCCTCTTTCTCCTACGAGCAGTACTTC
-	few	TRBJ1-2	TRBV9	CASSGTGLGYGYTF	TGTGCCAGCAGCGGCACAGGGTTAGGCTATGGCTACACCTTC
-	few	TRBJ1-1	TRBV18	CASLGGRMNTEAFF	TGTGCCAGCCTCGGAGGCAGGATGAACACTGAAGCTTTCTTT
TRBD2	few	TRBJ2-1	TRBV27	CASSLLQRGARQFF	TGTGCCAGCAGCCTCCTGCAGCGGGGGGCAAGGCAGTTCTTC
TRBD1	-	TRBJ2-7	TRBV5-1	CASGAGTGRYEQYF	TGCGCCAGCGGCGCCGGGACAGGGCGCTACGAGCAGTACTTC
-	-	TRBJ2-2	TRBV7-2	CASSLGSQNTGELFF	TGTGCCAGCAGCTTAGGGAGCCAGAACACCGGGGAGCTGTTTTTT
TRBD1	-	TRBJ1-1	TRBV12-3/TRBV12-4	CTSSTGDNTEAFF	TGTACCAGCAGCACAGGGGATAACACTGAAGCTTTCTTT
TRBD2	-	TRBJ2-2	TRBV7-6	CASSPYRGTSGKNTGELFF	TGTGCCAGCAGTCCTTATCGGGGGACTAGCGGGAAGAACACCGGGGAGCTGTTTTTT
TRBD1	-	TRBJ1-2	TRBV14	CASSLRSTGLEDGYTF	TGTGCCAGCAGCTTACGATCGACAGGGCTTGAAGATGGCTACACCTTC
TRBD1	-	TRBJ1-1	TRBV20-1	CSARGTGLTEAFF	TGCAGTGCTAGAGGGACAGGGTTGACTGAAGCTTTCTTT
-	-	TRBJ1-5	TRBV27	CASSLSSNQPQHF	TGTGCCAGCAGTTTGTCCAGCAATCAGCCCCAGCATTTT
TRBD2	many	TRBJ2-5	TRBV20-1	CSAGSGRVKTQYF	TGCAGTGCTGGTAGCGGGAGGGTAAAGACCCAGTACTTC
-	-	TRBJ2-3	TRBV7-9	CASTASSVPQYF	TGTGCCAGCACCGCATCATCCGTTCCGCAGTATTTT
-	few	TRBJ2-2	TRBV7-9	CASSHGQSNTGELFF	TGTGCCAGCAGCCACGGACAGTCGAACACCGGGGAGCTGTTTTTT
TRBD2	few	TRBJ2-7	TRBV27	CASSRTSANSYEQYF	TGTGCCAGCAGTCGGACTAGCGCCAACTCCTACGAGCAGTACTTC
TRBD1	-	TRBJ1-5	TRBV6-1	CASTKTGWNQPQHF	TGTGCCAGCACCAAGACAGGGTGGAATCAGCCCCAGCATTTT
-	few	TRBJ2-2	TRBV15	CATSSGRRENTGELFF	TGTGCCACCAGCAGTGGACGGCGGGAGAACACCGGGGAGCTGTTTTTT
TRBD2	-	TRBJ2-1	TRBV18	CASSPDAGTRVGHEQFF	TGTGCCAGCTCACCAGACGCCGGGACTAGGGTTGGCCATGAGCAGTTCTTC
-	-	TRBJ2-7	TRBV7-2	CASSPNAGLTYEQYF	TGTGCCAGCAGCCCGAATGCCGGACTCACCTACGAGCAGTACTTC
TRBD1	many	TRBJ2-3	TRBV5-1	CASSLQGAGTDTQYF	TGCGCCAGCAGCTTACAGGGGGCCGGCACAGATACGCAGTATTTT
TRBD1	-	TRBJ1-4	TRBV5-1	CASSLRQGSKKLFF	TGCGCCAGCAGCTTGCGACAGGGCAGTAAAAAACTGTTTTTT
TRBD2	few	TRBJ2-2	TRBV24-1	CATSREGSGELFF	TGTGCCACCAGTCGGGAGGGATCCGGGGAGCTGTTTTTT
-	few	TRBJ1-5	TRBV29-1	CSVPQGIGQPQHF	TGCAGCGTCCCACAGGGAATCGGCCAGCCCCAGCATTTT
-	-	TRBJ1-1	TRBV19	CASRVTITGSEAFF	TGTGCCAGTAGGGTCACAATAACAGGGTCTGAAGCTTTCTTT
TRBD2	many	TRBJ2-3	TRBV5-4	CASSATSWSGDTQYF	TGTGCCAGCAGTGCGACTAGCTGGAGCGGGGATACGCAGTATTTT
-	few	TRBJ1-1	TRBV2	CASSEGRLRNTEAFF	TGTGCCAGCAGTGAAGGGCGGCTTAGGAACACTGAAGCTTTCTTT
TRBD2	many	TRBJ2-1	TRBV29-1	CSVDSFSGSSNNEQFF	TGCAGCGTTGACTCCTTTAGCGGGAGTTCGAACAATGAGCAGTTCTTC
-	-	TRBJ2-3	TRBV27	CASRRGFEDTQYF	TGTGCCAGCAGGAGGGGCTTCGAAGATACGCAGTATTTT
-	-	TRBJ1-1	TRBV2	CASNKGFSEAFF	TGTGCCAGCAACAAAGGGTTCTCTGAAGCTTTCTTT
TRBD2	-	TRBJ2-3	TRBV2	CASNLAGGRTDTQYF	TGTGCCAGCAACCTAGCGGGAGGACGCACAGATACGCAGTATTTT